The 14 T cell receptor beta chains given below trace back to one sample, sequenced in a study of T cells after yellow fever vaccination (dated by TCRdb to 2018 to 2020). The library relied on 5' RACE. Sequencing used an Illumina HiSeq 2500. TCRdb applied fastp at Q25 and MiXCR to the public reads, then kept only in-frame beta chains. Entries are consolidated by CDR3 protein sequence, retaining the most common genes and DNA. The sample table records 140,000 to 150,000 distinct CDR3 sequences; about 7% of these occur just once. About 0.6% of the sample goes to the ten largest clones. The sample's treatment or condition label is to be understood as: live attenuated yellow fever vaccine strain. The sample here was CD4+ T cells sorted from PBMCs, taken 10 days after the yellow fever booster vaccination. Receptors originate from a man in his thirties or forties who received the YFV17D yellow fever vaccine.

Many counts were recorded for this clonotype. The chain combines TRBV2 with TRBJ2-7, with unresolved D. The V end was cut by 6 bases, the J end by 3 bases, with 15 bases between. The CDR3 covers 14 residues. The germline V gene encodes CDR1 SNHLY and CDR2 FYNNEI. The CDR3 is CASRPGGVSYEQYF. CDR3 nucleotides: TGTGCCAGCAGACCCGGCGGTGTGAGCTACGAGCAGTACTTC.

The chain joins TRBV5-1 to TRBJ2-7, with D possibly TRBD2 on 7 matching bases. Germline V gives CDR1 SGHRS, CDR2 YFSETQ. The CDR3 length is 14 residues. Between the trimmed V and J ends, which lost 4 bases and 5 bases, there was a span of 16 bases. CDR3 coding DNA: TGCGCCAGCAGCGGGGGGGACATGACCCACGAGCAGTACTTC. Its translation: CASSGGDMTHEQYF.

This clonotype was recorded many times. V gene TRBV20-1 combines with J gene TRBJ2-7; tentatively, D is TRBD2 (6 bases). Germline loops: CDR1 DFQATT, CDR2 SNEGSKA (reference sequence). This CDR3 comprises 12 residues. Trimming left V 6 bases short and J 6 bases short, with 15 bases between. CDR3 DNA sequence: TGCAGTGCCACGGGAGTGGGGCGCGAGCAGTACTTC. Translation: CSATGVGREQYF.

This clonotype was observed many times. The J gene is TRBJ2-5, the V gene TRBV3-1, with D unclear. V lost 0 bases, J lost 6 bases, and 8 bases lay in between. The CDR3 consists of 13 residues. Germline V gene sequence: CDR1 LGHDT, CDR2 YNNKEL (reference sequence). The CDR3 DNA reads as TGTGCCAGCAGCCAAGATCGCTACCAGACCCAGTACTTC. Translating it yields CASSQDRYQTQYF.

This clonotype occurred many times. The chain uses TRBV6-2 or TRBV6-3 and TRBJ2-5; D ambiguous. The V end lost 8 bases, the J end lost 7 bases, and 11 bases lay between the germline ends. The CDR3 covers 11 residues. Germline values: CDR1 MNHEY, CDR2 SVGEGT. The CDR3 region is CASAGPGTQYF. CDR3 sequence (DNA): TGTGCCAGCGCCGGGCCGGGGACCCAGTACTTC.

This clonotype was seen at least ten times. This rearrangement joins TRBV18 to TRBJ2-1; a weak D match, TRBD2 (6 bases). The germline gives CDR1 KGHSH, CDR2 LQKENI. Deletions cut 3 bases from V and 3 bases from J, with 15 bases between. The CDR3 is made up of 16 amino acids. CDR3 DNA: TGTGCCAGCTCACCGAGATTGGCGGGAAACTACAATGAGCAGTTCTTC. This codes for CASSPRLAGNYNEQFF. The full variable domain, rest sourced from reference TRBV18 and TRBJ2-1, is NAGVMQNPRHLVRRRGQEARLRCSPMKGHSHVYWYRQLPEEGLKFMVYLQKENIIDESGMPKERFSAEFPKEGPSILRIQQVVRGDSAAYFCASSPRLAGNYNEQFFGPGTRLTVL.

This clonotype was seen a handful of times. This sequence joins TRBV29-1 and TRBJ2-7, with 7 bases aligning to TRBD1. From germline, CDR1 is SQVTM and CDR2 ANQGSEA. The CDR3 contains 14 residues. The V segment lost 6 bases and the J segment 3 bases; nucleotides outside the gene matches: 11. The CDR3 bases are TGCAGCGTCCTCAAGACAGGGCTCGACTACGAGCAGTACTTC. Protein product: CSVLKTGLDYEQYF.

As regards this clonotype: This sequence may be a read error, since a much larger clone differs from it by one base. J is TRBJ1-5 and V is TRBV20-1; D might be TRBD1 (6 bases). Germline V gene data show CDR1 as DFQATT and CDR2 as SNEGSKA (reference sequence). This CDR3 is 14 amino acids long. The CDR3 spells CSARATGYSQPQNF. The CDR3 coding sequence is TGCAGTGCTAGAGCGACAGGATACAGTCAGCCCCAGAATTTT.

This clonotype was seen ten or more times. V is TRBV5-5 and J is TRBJ2-1; D may correspond to TRBD1 or TRBD2 (5 bases each). V shed 3 bases and J shed 5 bases, with 15 bases lying between them. Germline V gene data show CDR1 as SGHKS and CDR2 as YYEKEE (reference sequence). CDR3 length: 15 amino acids. The CDR3 sequence: CASSSTGTDNNEQFF. The CDR3 DNA reads as TGTGCCAGCAGCTCCACCGGGACGGATAACAATGAGCAGTTCTTC. Full variable domain (missing parts from reference TRBV5-5 and TRBJ2-1): DAGVTQSPTHLIKTRGQQVTLRCSPISGHKSVSWYQQVLGQGPQFIFQYYEKEERGRGNFPDRFSARQFPNYSSELNVNALLLGDSALYLCASSSTGTDNNEQFFGPGTRLTVL.

Ten or more counts support this clonotype. The rearrangement uses TRBV20-1 and TRBJ2-7; D ambiguous. The CDR3 is made up of 14 amino acids. The V end lost 3 bases, the J end lost 0 bases, and 12 bases lay between the germline ends. Looked up from germline, CDR1 is DFQATT and CDR2 is SNEGSKA (reference sequence). The CDR3 reads CSASGWLSSYEQYF. CDR3 coding DNA: TGCAGTGCTAGTGGGTGGCTGAGCTCCTACGAGCAGTACTTC.

This clonotype was seen repeatedly, ten times or more. The J gene is TRBJ2-3, the V gene TRBV7-2, with D unresolved. Between the trimmed V and J ends, which lost 1 base and 4 bases, there was a span of 9 bases. Germline lookup yields CDR1 SGHTA and CDR2 FQGNSA. The CDR3 loop spans 14 amino acids. The CDR3 spells CASSLVRKADTQYF. CDR3 bases: TGTGCCAGCAGCTTAGTTCGCAAAGCAGATACGCAGTATTTT.

This clonotype turned up a few times. V gene TRBV30 combines with J gene TRBJ2-5; D is perhaps TRBD2 (5 bases). The V and J ends lost 8 bases and 10 bases respectively, with 11 bases between them. Germline CDR1 GTSNPN, CDR2 SVGIG (reference sequence). The CDR3 loop spans 9 amino acids. CDR3 sequence: CALEGFQYF. CDR3 bases: TGTGCCCTCGAGGGCTTCCAGTACTTC.

This clonotype is a singleton in its sample. The V and J genes are TRBV20-1 and TRBJ2-7, with 8 bases that match TRBD2. The CDR3 extends over 15 amino acids. Germline assignment: CDR1 DFQATT and CDR2 SNEGSKA (reference sequence). V shed 2 bases and J 0 bases; nucleotides not matched to a gene: 6. The CDR3 reads CSARPFSGTSYEQYF. In DNA, the CDR3 is TGCAGTGCTAGACCCTTTAGCGGGACCTCCTACGAGCAGTACTTC.

This clonotype has a count of ten or more. This rearrangement joins TRBV7-2 to TRBJ2-3; 10 positions match TRBD1. The V gene's germline CDR1 is SGHTA and CDR2 FQGNSA. The V segment lost 7 bases and the J segment 4 bases; nucleotides outside the gene matches: 8. The length of the CDR3 is 15 residues. CDR3 in amino acids: CASKPDRGYADTQYF. CDR3 DNA: TGTGCCAGCAAACCGGACAGGGGGTACGCAGATACGCAGTATTTT. The complete variable domain, with remaining parts taken from reference TRBV7-2 and TRBJ2-3, reads GAGVSQSPSNKVTEKGKDVELRCDPISGHTALYWYRQSLGQGLEFLIYFQGNSAPDKSGLPSDRFSAERTGGSVSTLTIQRTQQEDSAVYLCASKPDRGYADTQYFGPGTRLTVL.